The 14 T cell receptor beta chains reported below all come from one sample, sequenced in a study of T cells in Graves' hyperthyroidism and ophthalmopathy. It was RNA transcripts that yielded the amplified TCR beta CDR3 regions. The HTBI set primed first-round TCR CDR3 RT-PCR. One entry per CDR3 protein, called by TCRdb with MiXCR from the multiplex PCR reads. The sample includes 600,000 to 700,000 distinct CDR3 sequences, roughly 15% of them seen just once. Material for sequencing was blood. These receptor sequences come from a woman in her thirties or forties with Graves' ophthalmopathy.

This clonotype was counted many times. The CDR3 is CASDIMGGVGQPQHF. In DNA form, the CDR3 reads TGTGCCAGTGACATCATGGGGGGGGTCGGTCAGCCCCAGCATTTT. The chain combines TRBV2 with TRBJ1-5; TRBD1 might be the D (5 bases). V dropped 9 bases and J dropped 6 bases, with 21 bases sitting between them. Germline values: CDR1 SNHLY, CDR2 FYNNEI. The CDR3 is made up of 15 amino acids.

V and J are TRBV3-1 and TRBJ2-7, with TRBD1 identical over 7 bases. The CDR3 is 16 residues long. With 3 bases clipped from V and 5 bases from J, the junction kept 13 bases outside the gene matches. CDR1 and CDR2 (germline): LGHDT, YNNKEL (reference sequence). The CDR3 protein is CASSQRTGVSMDEQYF. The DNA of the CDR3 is TGTGCCAGCAGCCAGAGAACAGGGGTTAGTATGGACGAGCAGTACTTC.

The CDR3 DNA follows: TGTGCCAGTATAAGACAGGGTGAAAGCAATCAGCCCCAGCATTTT. It specifies CASIRQGESNQPQHF. The chain employs TRBV19 and TRBJ1-5, with 7 bases aligning to TRBD1. The CDR3 contains 15 residues. The V gene end was trimmed by 7 bases and the J gene end by 1 base; junction bases not matched to a gene: 7. Germline values: CDR1 LNHDA, CDR2 SQIVND (reference sequence).

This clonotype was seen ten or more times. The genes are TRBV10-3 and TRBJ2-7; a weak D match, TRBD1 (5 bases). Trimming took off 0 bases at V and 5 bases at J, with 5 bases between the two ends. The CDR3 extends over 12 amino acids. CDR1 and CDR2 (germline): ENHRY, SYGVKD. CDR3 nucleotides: TGTGCCATCAGTGAGTCAGGGGACGAGCAGTACTTC. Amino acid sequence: CAISESGDEQYF.

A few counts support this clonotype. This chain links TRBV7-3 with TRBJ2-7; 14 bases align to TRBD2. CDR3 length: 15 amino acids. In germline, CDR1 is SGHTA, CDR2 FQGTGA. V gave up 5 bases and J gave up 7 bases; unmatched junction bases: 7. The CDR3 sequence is CASSRGLAGVGEQYF. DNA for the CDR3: TGTGCCAGCAGCCGGGGACTAGCGGGAGTTGGGGAGCAGTACTTC.

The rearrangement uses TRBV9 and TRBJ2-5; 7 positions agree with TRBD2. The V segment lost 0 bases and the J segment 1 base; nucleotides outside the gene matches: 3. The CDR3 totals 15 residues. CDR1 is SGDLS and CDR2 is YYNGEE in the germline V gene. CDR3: CASSVATGGQETQYF. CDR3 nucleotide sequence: TGTGCCAGCAGCGTAGCGACGGGAGGCCAAGAGACCCAGTACTTC.

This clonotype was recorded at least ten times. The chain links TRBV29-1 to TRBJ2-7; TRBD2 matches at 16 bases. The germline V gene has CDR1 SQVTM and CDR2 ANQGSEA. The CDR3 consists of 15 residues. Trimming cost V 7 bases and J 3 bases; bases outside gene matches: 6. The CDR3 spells CSAAGTSGRDYEQYF. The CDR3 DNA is TGCAGCGCCGCCGGGACTAGCGGGAGGGACTACGAGCAGTACTTC.

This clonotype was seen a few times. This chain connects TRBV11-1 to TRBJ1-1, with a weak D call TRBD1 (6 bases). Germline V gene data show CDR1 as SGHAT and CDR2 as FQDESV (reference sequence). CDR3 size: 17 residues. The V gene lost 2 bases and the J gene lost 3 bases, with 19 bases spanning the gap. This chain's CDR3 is CASSLSAWGRSDTEAFF. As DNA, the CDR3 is TGTGCCAGCAGCTTATCCGCCTGGGGGCGGTCGGACACTGAAGCTTTCTTT.

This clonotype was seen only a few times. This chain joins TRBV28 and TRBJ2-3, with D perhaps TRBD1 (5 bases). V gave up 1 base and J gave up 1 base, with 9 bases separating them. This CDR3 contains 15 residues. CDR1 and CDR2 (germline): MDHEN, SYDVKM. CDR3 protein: CASSLSGAGTDTQYF. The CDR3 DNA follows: TGTGCCAGCAGTTTATCTGGGGCGGGCACAGATACGCAGTATTTT.

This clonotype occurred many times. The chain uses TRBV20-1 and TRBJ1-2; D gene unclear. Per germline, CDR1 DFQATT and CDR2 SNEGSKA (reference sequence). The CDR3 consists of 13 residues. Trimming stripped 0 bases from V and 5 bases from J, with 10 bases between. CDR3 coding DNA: TGCAGTGCTAGAGATCTAACGGGGTATGGCTACACCTTC. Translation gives CSARDLTGYGYTF.

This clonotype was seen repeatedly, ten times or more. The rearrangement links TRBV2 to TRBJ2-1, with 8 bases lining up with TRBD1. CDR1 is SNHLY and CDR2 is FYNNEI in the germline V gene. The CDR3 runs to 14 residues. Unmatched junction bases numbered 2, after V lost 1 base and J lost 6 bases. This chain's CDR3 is CASSEGQGANEQFF. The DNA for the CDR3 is TGTGCCAGCAGTGAAGGTCAGGGGGCCAATGAGCAGTTCTTC.

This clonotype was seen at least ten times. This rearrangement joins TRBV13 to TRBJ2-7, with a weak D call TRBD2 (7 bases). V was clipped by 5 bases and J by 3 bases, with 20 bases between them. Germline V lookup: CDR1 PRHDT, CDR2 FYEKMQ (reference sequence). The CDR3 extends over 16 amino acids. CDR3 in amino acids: CASSGGGRAGLYEQYF. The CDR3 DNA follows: TGTGCCAGCAGCGGAGGGGGGCGAGCGGGACTCTACGAGCAGTACTTC. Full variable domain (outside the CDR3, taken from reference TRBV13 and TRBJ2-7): AAGVIQSPRHLIKEKRETATLKCYPIPRHDTVYWYQQGPGQDPQFLISFYEKMQSDKGSIPDRFSAQQFSDYHSELNMSSLELGDSALYFCASSGGGRAGLYEQYFGPGTRLTVT.

CDR3 nucleotides: TGTGCCAGCAGGATATCCGAGGGGAGGGCTGAAGCTTTCTTT. Its protein product is CASRISEGRAEAFF. The V gene is TRBV7-2, the J gene TRBJ1-1, with a tentative D call TRBD1 (5 bases). V shed 6 bases and J shed 6 bases, with 17 bases lying between them. Germline-derived CDR1 and CDR2 are SGHTA and FQGNSA. This CDR3 region has 14 residues.

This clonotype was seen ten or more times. The CDR3 DNA follows: TGTGCCAGCAGCCCCGGGACGGCAGGCGAGCAGTACTTC. It codes for CASSPGTAGEQYF. This sequence joins TRBV6-1 and TRBJ2-7, with D tentatively TRBD1 or TRBD2 (5 bases each). Looked up from germline, CDR1 is MNHNS and CDR2 is SASEGT. The CDR3 is 13 residues long. Trimming took off 6 bases at V and 6 bases at J, with 15 bases between the two ends.